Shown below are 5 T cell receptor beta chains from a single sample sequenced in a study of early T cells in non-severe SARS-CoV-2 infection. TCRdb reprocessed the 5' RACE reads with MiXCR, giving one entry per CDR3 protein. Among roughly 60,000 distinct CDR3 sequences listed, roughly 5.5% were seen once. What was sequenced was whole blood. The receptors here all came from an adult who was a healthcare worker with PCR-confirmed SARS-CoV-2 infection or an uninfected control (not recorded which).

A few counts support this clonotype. The CDR3 coding sequence is TGTGCCAGCATCAAGGGGGCCACCGGGGAGCTGTTTTTT. This sequence encodes CASIKGATGELFF. The V call is TRBV6-6, the J call TRBJ2-2, with TRBD1 matching 7 bases. Germline V gene sequence: CDR1 MNHNY, CDR2 SVGAGI (reference sequence). Trimming removed 7 bases from V and 4 bases from J; junction bases left unmatched: 3. The CDR3 contains 13 residues.

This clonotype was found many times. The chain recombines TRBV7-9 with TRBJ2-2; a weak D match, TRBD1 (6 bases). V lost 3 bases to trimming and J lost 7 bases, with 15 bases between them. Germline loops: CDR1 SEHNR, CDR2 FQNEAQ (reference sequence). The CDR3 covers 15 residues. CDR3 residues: CASSFFGTGLGELFF. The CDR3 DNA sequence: TGTGCCAGCAGCTTCTTTGGTACAGGGCTCGGGGAGCTGTTTTTT.

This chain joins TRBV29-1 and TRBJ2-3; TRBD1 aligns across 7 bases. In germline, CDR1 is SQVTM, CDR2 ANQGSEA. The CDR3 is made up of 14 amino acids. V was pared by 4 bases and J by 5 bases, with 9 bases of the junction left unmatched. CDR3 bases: TGCAGCGTTGTGGGGCAGGGGGTTCAAGATACGCAGTATTTT. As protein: CSVVGQGVQDTQYF.

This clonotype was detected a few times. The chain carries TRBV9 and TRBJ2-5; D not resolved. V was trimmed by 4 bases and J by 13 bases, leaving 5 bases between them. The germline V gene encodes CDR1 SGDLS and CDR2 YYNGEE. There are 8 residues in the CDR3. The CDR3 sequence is CASSPPYF. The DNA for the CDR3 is TGTGCCAGCAGCCCACCGTACTTC.

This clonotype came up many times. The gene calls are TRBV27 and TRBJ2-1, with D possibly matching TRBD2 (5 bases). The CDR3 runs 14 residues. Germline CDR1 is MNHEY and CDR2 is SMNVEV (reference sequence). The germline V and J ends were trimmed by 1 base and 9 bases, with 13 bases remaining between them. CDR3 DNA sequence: TGTGCCAGCAGTTTATTGGACTCCGGGCGTGAGCAGTTCTTC. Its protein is CASSLLDSGREQFF.